The 18 T cell receptor beta chains listed next were all sequenced from one sample in a study of cytomegalovirus exposure and HLA in healthy donors. Using immunoSEQ multiplex PCR, the repertoire was profiled, and TCRdb retains in-frame clones only, with some absent. In the table there are tens of thousands of clones, 95% of which are singletons. The sequencing sample was made of PBMCs. Source of these receptors: a man younger than 35 in good health and CMV-seronegative.

V gene TRBV5-6 combines with J gene TRBJ2-3; 9 nucleotides match TRBD2. V gave up 2 bases and J gave up 4 bases; unmatched junction bases: 14. CDR1 and CDR2 from the germline V gene are SGHDT and YYEEEE. The CDR3 runs 18 residues. The CDR3 loop is CASSFYWASGEVSDTQYF. As DNA, the CDR3 is TGTGCCAGCAGCTTCTACTGGGCTAGCGGGGAGGTTTCAGATACGCAGTATTTT.

This sequence joins TRBV30 and TRBJ2-7, with a weak D call TRBD2 (5 bases). Germline V gene sequence: CDR1 GTSNPN, CDR2 SVGIG (reference sequence). CDR3 length: 13 amino acids. V gave up 0 bases and J gave up 3 bases, with 9 bases separating them. The CDR3 DNA is TGTGCCTGGAGTGTAGTCCGGGGCTACGAGCAGTACTTC. Translating it yields CAWSVVRGYEQYF. Variable domain in full (rest from reference TRBV30 and TRBJ2-7): SQTIHQWPATLVQPVGSPLSLECTVEGTSNPNLYWYRQAAGRGLQLLFYSVGIGQISSEVPQNLSASRPQDRQFILSSKKLLLSDSGFYLCAWSVVRGYEQYFGPGTRLTVT.

The chain is built from TRBV11-3 and TRBJ1-2; D may be TRBD1 (5 bases). The CDR3 has 16 residues. The germline CDR1 and CDR2 sequences are SGHNT and YENEEA. V was pared by 1 base and J by 8 bases, with 20 bases between. This CDR3 reads CASSLVTLGGLGGYTF. In DNA, the CDR3 is TGTGCCAGCAGCTTAGTGACACTGGGGGGACTCGGAGGCTACACCTTC.

The rearrangement uses TRBV29-1 and TRBJ1-2; 10 bases are shared with TRBD1. The CDR3 contains 12 residues. After removal of 7 bases from V and 6 bases from J, the junction contained 5 bases not matched to a gene. Germline V lookup: CDR1 SQVTM, CDR2 ANQGSEA. The DNA of the CDR3 is TGCAGCGGATCGGGACAGGGGAATGGCTACACCTTC. Encoded protein: CSGSGQGNGYTF.

This clone was observed once. The chain has TRBV7-8 and TRBJ1-2, with TRBD1 matching 9 bases. The CDR3 contains 15 residues. The V gene's germline CDR1 is SGHVS and CDR2 FQNEAQ. Trimming cost V 2 bases and J 7 bases; bases outside gene matches: 8. The CDR3 sequence: CASSLSGTGTTGYTF. For the CDR3, the DNA is TGTGCCAGCAGCTTAAGTGGGACAGGGACTACTGGCTACACCTTC.

The gene calls are TRBV30 and TRBJ2-5, with 8 bases lining up with TRBD2. V lost 5 bases to trimming and J lost 12 bases; unmatched junction nucleotides: 5. This CDR3 contains 10 residues. Germline-derived CDR1 and CDR2 are GTSNPN and SVGIG (reference sequence). CDR3 in DNA: TGTGCCTGGGGTAGCGGGATGAAGTACTTC. Amino acids: CAWGSGMKYF.

The chain couples TRBV6-5 to TRBJ1-5; no reliable D call. Trimming cost V 5 bases and J 0 bases, with 11 bases left between them. CDR3 length equals 15 residues. The germline CDR1 and CDR2 sequences are MNHEY and SVGAGI. CDR3: CASSPTVYSNQPQHF. The CDR3 DNA reads as TGTGCCAGCAGTCCTACAGTTTATAGCAATCAGCCCCAGCATTTT.

V and J are TRBV6-4 and TRBJ2-1; 7 bases match TRBD1. Germline V gene data show CDR1 as MRHNA and CDR2 as SNTAGT. The J segment lost 4 bases and the V segment lost 3 bases, leaving 6 bases of the junction unmatched. This CDR3 is 15 amino acids long. In DNA form, the CDR3 reads TGTGCCAGCAGTGAAGCGACAGGGAAATACAATGAGCAGTTCTTC. It yields the protein CASSEATGKYNEQFF.

The chain is built from TRBV7-2 and TRBJ1-5; D not certain. The germline V gene has CDR1 SGHTA and CDR2 FQGNSA. The CDR3 loop spans 15 amino acids. Trimming removed 5 bases at V and 2 bases at J, with 13 bases between. Written as DNA, the CDR3 is TGTGCCAGCAGCCTAGGCGGGAGGGGCAATCAGCCCCAGCATTTT. Its translation: CASSLGGRGNQPQHF.

The genes are TRBV6-4 and TRBJ1-1, with 8 bases aligning to TRBD1. In germline, CDR1 is MRHNA, CDR2 SNTAGT. V gave up 4 bases and J gave up 1 base; unmatched junction bases: 5. The CDR3 has 15 amino acids. This CDR3 is CASSATGGQNTEAFF. CDR3 DNA sequence: TGTGCCAGCAGTGCCACAGGGGGACAGAACACTGAAGCTTTCTTT.

This chain joins TRBV28 and TRBJ2-7; 9 bases fit TRBD1. Losses at the gene ends were 7 bases for V and 3 bases for J; bases not matched to a gene: 10. The CDR3 has 15 amino acids. The germline V gene has CDR1 MDHEN and CDR2 SYDVKM. CDR3 in DNA: TGTGCCAGCACTCCCCGGGGGACAGGGTACTACGAGCAGTACTTC. Translating gives CASTPRGTGYYEQYF.

The chain carries TRBV28 and TRBJ1-2; weak D call: TRBD1 (6 bases). The germline V gene has CDR1 MDHEN and CDR2 SYDVKM. The CDR3 extends over 15 amino acids. V shed 4 bases and J shed 7 bases, with 19 bases lying between them. The CDR3 spells CASSSQEQGIGGYTF. The CDR3 coding sequence is TGTGCCAGCAGTTCCCAGGAACAGGGTATTGGTGGCTACACCTTC.

The chain has TRBV28 and TRBJ2-7; 7 positions agree with TRBD1. V gave up 6 bases and J gave up 2 bases; unmatched junction bases: 16. Germline V gives CDR1 MDHEN, CDR2 SYDVKM. The CDR3 has 17 amino acids. The CDR3 region is CASSQLLSGTVTYEQYF. In nucleotides, the CDR3 is TGTGCCAGCAGCCAACTCCTCTCCGGGACAGTTACCTACGAGCAGTACTTC.

The rearrangement uses TRBV7-3 and TRBJ2-3; 8 nucleotides align to TRBD2. Trimming removed 5 bases from V and 4 bases from J; junction bases left unmatched: 8. The CDR3 is made up of 15 amino acids. Germline CDR1 is SGHTA and CDR2 is FQGTGA. The CDR3 loop is CASSASGPGADTQYF. The CDR3, as DNA: TGTGCCAGCAGCGCTAGCGGGCCTGGGGCAGATACGCAGTATTTT.

V gene TRBV10-1 combines with J gene TRBJ2-3; D perhaps matches TRBD1 (5 bases). V was shortened by 6 bases and J by 1 base, with 11 bases between the two germline ends. CDR3 size: 14 residues. CDR1 and CDR2 (germline): WNHNN, SYGVQD (reference sequence). The CDR3 protein is CASRVDTCTDTQYF. The DNA for the CDR3 is TGCGCCAGCAGAGTGGACACTTGCACAGATACGCAGTATTTT.

The chain combines TRBV4-2 with TRBJ2-7, with D possibly being TRBD1 (6 bases). The CDR3 totals 13 residues. Germline V gene sequence: CDR1 LGHNA, CDR2 YNFKEQ. The V end was cut by 3 bases, the J end by 4 bases, with 10 bases between. In DNA form, the CDR3 reads TGTGCCAGCAGCCAGAAACAGGGTTACGAGCAGTACTTC. This translates into CASSQKQGYEQYF.

The chain joins TRBV7-2 to TRBJ1-2; TRBD1 aligns across 10 bases. From germline, CDR1 is SGHTA and CDR2 FQGNSA. The CDR3 sequence is 16 residues long. Losses at the gene ends were 1 base for V and 7 bases for J; bases not matched to a gene: 9. Here the CDR3 DNA reads TGTGCCAGCAGCTTAGGGGGACAGGGGAACCGATTTGGCTACACCTTC. This codes for CASSLGGQGNRFGYTF. The full variable domain, completed using reference TRBV7-2 and TRBJ1-2, is GAGVSQSPSNKVTEKGKDVELRCDPISGHTALYWYRQSLGQGLEFLIYFQGNSAPDKSGLPSDRFSAERTGGSVSTLTIQRTQQEDSAVYLCASSLGGQGNRFGYTFGSGTRLTVV.

The gene calls are TRBV7-3 and TRBJ1-1, with D possibly matching TRBD1 (6 bases). Germline values: CDR1 SGHTA, CDR2 FQGTGA. This CDR3 has 13 amino acids. The V and J ends lost 5 bases and 4 bases respectively, with 11 bases between them. CDR3 coding DNA: TGTGCCAGCAGCCCGGGGGGCTTCACTGAAGCTTTCTTT. It is translated as CASSPGGFTEAFF.